One and the same sample provided the 6 T cell receptor beta chains below, sequenced in a study of technical replicates of blood from several donors (dated by TCRdb to between 2016 and 2019). Receptors were amplified or captured by the immunoSEQ multiplex PCR assay. TCRdb took this table from immuneACCESS and kept in-frame rearrangements with V and J called. Such tables lack part of the clones; where checked against another copy, unresolved V genes explain under half of the gap, and the rest is unexplained. Within this sample are 55,000 to 75,000 clones, with just under 95% of them counted one time only. Of the sample, less than 4.5% falls within the top ten clones. The sequencing input was PBMCs. Receptors originate from a human donor in good health. Some clones in this sample may be carry-over from other donors' samples.

This clone occurred once. The chain employs TRBV6-1 and TRBJ2-7, with 9 bases fitting TRBD2. The CDR3 runs 16 residues. CDR1 is MNHNS and CDR2 is SASEGT in the germline V gene. V trimming: 4 bases; J trimming: 2 bases; junction bases outside the gene matches: 9. CDR3 bases: TGTGCCAGCAGTGCTGCCCGGCTAGCGGGGCCCTACGAGCAGTACTTC. It is translated as CASSAARLAGPYEQYF.

With respect to this clone: One end of the junction fails to match germline, which may point to a read error. V gene TRBV4-1 combines with J gene TRBJ1-4; D gene uncertain. Germline CDR1 and CDR2: MGHRA and YSYEKL. The CDR3 is 16 residues long. The DNA for the CDR3 is TGCGCCAGCAGCCAGGGGAGCTCCGACCGTAATGAAAGACTGTTTTTT. It specifies CASSQGSSDRNERLFF.

The chain recombines TRBV13 with TRBJ2-1; TRBD2 agrees at 9 bases. V lost 3 bases, J lost 3 bases, and 3 bases stayed unmatched. The germline V gene encodes CDR1 PRHDT and CDR2 FYEKMQ (reference sequence). The CDR3 totals 15 residues. CDR3 region: CASSFGSGSYNEQFF. The CDR3 DNA reads TGTGCCAGCAGCTTTGGTAGCGGGAGCTACAATGAGCAGTTCTTC.

This chain joins TRBV7-6 and TRBJ2-3; 10 bases agree with TRBD2. The CDR3 is 20 amino acids. Germline assignment: CDR1 SGHVS and CDR2 FNYEAQ. The trim removed 0 bases at V and 3 bases at J, leaving 15 bases unmatched. CDR3 DNA: TGTGCCAGCAGCTTAGCGCAGCCTAGCGGGGGCCGCGGGAGTACAGATACGCAGTATTTT. Protein sequence: CASSLAQPSGGRGSTDTQYF. Supplemented by reference TRBV7-6 and TRBJ2-3, the full variable domain reads GAGVSQSPRYKVTKRGQDVALRCDPISGHVSLYWYRQALGQGPEFLTYFNYEAQQDKSGLPNDRFSAERPEGSISTLTIQRTEQRDSAMYRCASSLAQPSGGRGSTDTQYFGPGTRLTVL.

V usage is TRBV6-5 and J usage is TRBJ1-2; 9 positions match TRBD1. The germline CDR1 and CDR2 sequences are MNHEY and SVGAGI. The CDR3 has 13 residues. Trimming removed 6 bases from V and 4 bases from J; junction bases left unmatched: 3. The CDR3 region has the DNA TGTGCCAGCAGAAGACAGGGGGTCTATGGCTACACCTTC. Its protein is CASRRQGVYGYTF.

This clone appeared a single time. V usage is TRBV6-1 and J usage is TRBJ2-1, with D perhaps TRBD1 (5 bases). V lost 3 bases and J lost 2, with 11 bases in between. Germline CDR1 and CDR2: MNHNS and SASEGT. The CDR3 covers 15 residues. DNA for the CDR3: TGTGCCAGCAGTGAGGGGCAGGACCCCTACAATGAGCAGTTCTTC. Its protein product is CASSEGQDPYNEQFF.